One T cell receptor (beta chain) is described in this entry. The germline gives CDR1 LGHDT, CDR2 YNNKEL (reference sequence). This CDR3 comprises 12 residues. Deletions cut 4 bases from V and 11 bases from J, with 14 bases between. The sample comes from a study of blood T cell repertoires in COVID-19. For the study at large: There were acute and convalescent COVID-19 samples, and they came from the United States, Italy and Spain.

Original handling: It was from reference gene primer amplification that nucleated cell counts were estimated. TCRdb keeps only in-frame clones here, not all; method: immunoSEQ multiplex PCR. V and J calls and clone size follow that table, whereas D and trimming were derived from the DNA. The sample lists 100,000 to 120,000 clones, around 68% occurring once. The rearrangement joins TRBV3-1 (or the pseudogene TRBV3-2) to TRBJ1-1, with D hard to call. The receptor comes from a woman between 55 and 75 years old with acute or convalescent COVID-19. The sequenced material came from peripheral blood. This CDR3 is CASSPREGRAFF. In nucleotides, the CDR3 is TGTGCCAGCAGCCCTAGGGAGGGTAGGGCTTTCTTT.